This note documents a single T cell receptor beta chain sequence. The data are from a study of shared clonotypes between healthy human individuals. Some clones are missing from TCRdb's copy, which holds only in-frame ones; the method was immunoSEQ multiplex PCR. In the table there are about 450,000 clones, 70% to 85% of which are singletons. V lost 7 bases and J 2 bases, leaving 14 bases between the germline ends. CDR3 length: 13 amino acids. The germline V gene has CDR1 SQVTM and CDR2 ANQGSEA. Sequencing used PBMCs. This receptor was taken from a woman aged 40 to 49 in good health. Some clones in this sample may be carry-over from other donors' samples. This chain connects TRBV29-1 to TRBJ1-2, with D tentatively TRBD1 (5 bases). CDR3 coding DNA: TGCAGCGGCCGGGACGGACGAAACTATGGCTACACCTTC. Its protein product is CSGRDGRNYGYTF.